This T cell receptor beta chain was retrieved from a study of T cell repertoires in cytomegalovirus infection. Study-level background: Public signatures in TCR beta pointed to CMV infection and matching HLA type.

This CDR3 has 15 residues. The V and J ends lost 4 bases and 10 bases, in that order; junction bases with no gene match: 11. CDR1 is SGHTA, CDR2 FQGNSA, per germline. This clonotype was detected ten times or more. TCRdb fed the reads into MiXCR, producing one record per CDR3 protein. Altogether around 330,000 distinct CDR3 sequences are present, about 17% being singletons, with the ten largest covering 12%. The material sequenced was PBMCs. V gene TRBV7-2 combines with J gene TRBJ2-4; 9 nucleotides agree with TRBD1. This clonotype was sampled from a human donor in good health (CMV status not recorded). Some clones in this sample may be carry-over from other donors' samples. CDR3: CASSSNRDRAVIQYF. CDR3 DNA sequence: TGTGCCAGCAGCTCCAACCGGGACAGGGCAGTTATTCAGTACTTC.